The entry below describes one TCR beta chain. The specificity of this receptor is unknown. Nothing much larger sits one base from this clone, and base qualities are not available. Sorted unstimulated T cells and proliferating T cells recovered from mixed lymphocyte reactions were subjected to TCRbeta CDR3 sequencing. Fresh whole blood from ten HLA-typed healthy donors was used as the source from which PBMCs were isolated. Based on the germline V gene, the CDR1 and CDR2 sequences are MDHEN and SYDVKM. The CDR3 runs 17 residues from the cysteine to the phenylalanine. Only CDR3 DNA remains: 51 bases, in frame from the first base. V loses 7 bases of germline sequence and J loses 2 bases, and the interval between the two ends is 23 bases. This record belongs to a study of siplizumab effects on memory and regulatory T cells (dated 2019 in TCRdb). Looking at the study overall: The study examined how the anti-CD2 antibody siplizumab affects alloreactive T-cell subsets in allogeneic mixed lymphocyte reactions built from human PBMCs.

What the authors observed across the whole study: No functional confirmation was obtained for the suppressive function of proliferating Tregs from siplizumab cultures. A naive or memory phenotype could not be assigned to roughly 75-96% of proliferating CD4+ or CD8+ clones. Siplizumab significantly lowered the cumulative frequency of alloreactive sequences that could be traced to unstimulated CD4+ memory T cells. Because sequences below about 10^-5 frequency were poorly captured, only a minor fraction of alloreactive clones could be mapped to unstimulated subsets. Among mappable alloreactive CD4+ clones, the Treg-derived fraction averaged approximately 69% with siplizumab versus around 27% in control reactions. Unstimulated naive T cells appeared more diverse than memory T cells, and naive cells seemed to contribute substantially to the alloresponse.

Library generation was performed with the immunoSEQ multiplex PCR assay. Some 100,000 TCR templates per sample were assayed by the deep sequencing platform. Genomic DNA extracted from sorted T cells was the material used for TCRbeta CDR3 sequencing. The original methods were these. The R programming language was used for the clonal analysis of the TCRbeta CDR3 data. Comparing unstimulated samples against CFSE-low samples taken after the reaction was how alloreactive CD4+ and CD8+ clones were defined. By matching sequences to the repertoires of sorted unstimulated Treg and non-Treg cells, each alloreactive CD4+ clone was assigned a regulatory or non-regulatory origin. Sourced from immuneACCESS, this table was stored by TCRdb with only in-frame sequences that have V and J called. A share of the clones is absent; for the studies checked, an unresolved V gene accounts for under half, and the remainder has no known explanation. The DNA was the basis for D and trimming; V, J and clone size are from that table. For this sample the table gives about 100,000 clones, of which about 90% were detected only once. The ten largest clones take up 0.9% to 1.4% of the sample.

The receptor's source is a human donor in good health. The sequencing input was CD4+ T cells sorted from blood. The rearrangement joined TRBV28 to TRBJ1-2; the D segment could be TRBD1, given 5 matching bases. CDR3 reads: CASNPPGLGMGNYGYTF. The nucleotide sequence reads as follows: TGTGCCAGCAATCCTCCAGGGTTGGGCATGGGAAACTATGGCTACACCTTC.